This T cell receptor (beta chain) is from a study of T cell responses to AZD1222 COVID-19 vaccine. Findings and caveats of the study: The donor group comprised mostly white British people and more females; the analysis possibly underestimated clonal diversity.

This CDR3 spans 14 amino acids. Germline V gives CDR1 MDHEN, CDR2 SYDVKM. Deletions cut 6 bases from V and 2 bases from J, with 11 bases between. As concerns this clone: Its specificity is unknown.

Assay used: immunoSEQ multiplex PCR; TCRdb lists only in-frame clones, some missing. The table shows over 150,000 clones, with 80% to 90% occurring only once. The genes are TRBV28 and TRBJ1-5; D is unresolved. The source is an adult in good health. Sequencing was performed on peripheral blood, taken on day 0 of AZD1222 vaccination. CDR3 nucleotide sequence: TGTGCCAGCAGCCACGCTGGGGGCAATCAGCCCCAGCATTTT. It codes for CASSHAGGNQPQHF.